The rows below give T cell receptor beta chains drawn from one sample of a study of blood T cell repertoires in COVID-19. The data were produced by immunoSEQ multiplex PCR, yet TCRdb's version contains in-frame clones alone and is incomplete. Counted here are more than 200,000 clones, approximately 90% occurring once; the ten biggest clones make up roughly 5.7%. What was sequenced was peripheral blood. These receptors were collected from a man older than 75 with acute or convalescent COVID-19. CDR3s include the opening cysteine and the closing phenylalanine or tryptophan. Each record gives: J gene, V gene, clone size, D gene, CDR3 protein, CDR3 DNA. The D gene is left open where the match is weak. Clone size is shown for a subset of rows, as once, few, many or a class of expanded clone.

>TRBJ2-7|TRBV7-9|NA|NA
CASSFGQFYEQYF
TGTGCCAGCAGCTTCGGACAGTTCTACGAGCAGTACTTC
>TRBJ1-2|TRBV5-1|NA|NA
CASSLDGVYGYTF
TGCGCCAGCAGCTTGGACGGGGTCTATGGCTACACCTTC
>TRBJ2-7|TRBV19|NA|NA
CASSPPAGLSYEQYF
TGTGCCAGTAGTCCCCCTGCGGGACTCTCCTACGAGCAGTACTTC
>TRBJ2-6|TRBV18|NA|NA
CASSPGSIASGANVLTF
TGTGCCAGCTCACCAGGGTCGATAGCTTCTGGGGCCAACGTCCTGACTTTC
>TRBJ1-1|TRBV10-3|NA|TRBD1
CAIRGKVQGRDTEAFF
TGTGCCATCAGGGGTAAAGTACAGGGGCGCGACACTGAAGCTTTCTTT
>TRBJ1-2|TRBV2|NA|NA
CASSLLLGTNYGYTF
TGTGCCAGCTCCCTACTATTAGGTACTAACTATGGCTACACCTTC
>TRBJ1-4|TRBV7-9|NA|NA
CASSNGRGNEKLFF
TGTGCCAGCAGCAACGGAAGGGGGAATGAAAAACTGTTTTTT
>TRBJ2-3|TRBV6-5|NA|NA
CASSYRARGDTQYF
TGTGCCAGCAGTTACCGGGCTAGGGGAGATACGCAGTATTTT
>TRBJ1-5|TRBV28|NA|NA
CASHQGNQPQHF
TGTGCCAGTCACCAGGGCAATCAGCCCCAGCATTTT
>TRBJ2-3|TRBV30|many|NA
CAWSVQGSGTDTQYF
TGTGCCTGGAGTGTACAGGGTAGCGGCACAGATACGCAGTATTTT
>TRBJ2-2|TRBV4-3|NA|TRBD1
CASSQNTGGGNTGELFF
TGCGCCAGCAGCCAGAATACAGGGGGCGGGAACACCGGGGAGCTGTTTTTT
>TRBJ1-1|TRBV6-1|few|NA
CASSEPGAVGNTEAFF
TGTGCCAGCAGTGAACCTGGGGCAGTCGGGAACACTGAAGCTTTCTTT
>TRBJ1-1|TRBV30|NA|NA
CAWSVDFNTEAFF
TGTGCCTGGAGTGTAGACTTCAACACTGAAGCTTTCTTT
>TRBJ1-1|TRBV12-3/TRBV12-4|many|NA
CASSLQVNTEAFF
TGTGCCAGCAGTCTACAGGTGAACACTGAAGCTTTCTTT
>TRBJ2-2|TRBV19|NA|NA
CASSTNRATGELFF
TGTGCCAGTAGTACCAACAGGGCCACCGGGGAGCTGTTTTTT
>TRBJ1-1|TRBV9|NA|NA
CASSSRGHTEAFF
TGTGCCAGCAGCTCCCGAGGTCACACTGAAGCTTTCTTT
>TRBJ2-3|TRBV19|NA|NA
CASSIAARQRTDTQYF
TGTGCCAGTAGTATTGCCGCCCGACAGCGAACAGATACGCAGTATTTT
>TRBJ2-5|TRBV7-2|NA|TRBD1
CASRTRQGAVETQYF
TGTGCCAGCAGAACGAGACAGGGGGCTGTCGAGACCCAGTACTTC
>TRBJ1-3|TRBV18|NA|NA
CASSPPGTTGNTIYF
TGTGCCAGCTCACCACCGGGGACAACTGGAAACACCATATATTTT
>TRBJ1-4|TRBV4-3|once|NA
CASSQDMDGRGKLFF
TGCGCCAGCAGCCAAGATATGGACGGTAGGGGAAAACTGTTTTTT
>TRBJ2-1|TRBV19|once|NA
CASSRTGGGYNEQFF
TGTGCCAGTAGTCGGACCGGGGGAGGCTACAATGAGCAGTTCTTC
>TRBJ2-2|TRBV7-2|NA|TRBD2
CASSLKREVIGELFF
TGTGCCAGCAGCCTAAAGCGGGAGGTCATCGGGGAGCTGTTTTTT
>TRBJ2-1|TRBV6-5|NA|NA
CASSSQDRYNEQFF
TGTGCCAGCAGTTCGCAAGACAGGTACAATGAGCAGTTCTTC
>TRBJ1-2|TRBV1|NA|NA
CTSSLPGQGANYGYTF
TGCACCAGCAGCTTACCGGGACAGGGGGCTAACTATGGCTACACCTTC
>TRBJ1-1|TRBV20-1|NA|NA
CSARVGGAFF
TGCAGTGCTAGAGTAGGGGGAGCTTTCTTT
>TRBJ1-5|TRBV28|NA|NA
CASSLEGRLGQPQHF
TGTGCCAGCAGTTTAGAGGGAAGATTGGGTCAGCCCCAGCATTTT
>TRBJ1-4|TRBV18|NA|NA
CASSPSEALNEKLFF
TGTGCCAGCTCACCCAGCGAGGCTCTCAATGAAAAACTGTTTTTT
>TRBJ1-4|TRBV19|NA|NA
CASKFGTGMGEKLFF
TGTGCCAGTAAATTTGGTACAGGGATGGGGGAAAAACTGTTTTTT
>TRBJ1-4|TRBV7-2|few|NA
CASSLEAGVSITNEKLFF
TGTGCCAGCAGCTTAGAGGCGGGGGTGTCGATAACTAATGAAAAACTGTTTTTT